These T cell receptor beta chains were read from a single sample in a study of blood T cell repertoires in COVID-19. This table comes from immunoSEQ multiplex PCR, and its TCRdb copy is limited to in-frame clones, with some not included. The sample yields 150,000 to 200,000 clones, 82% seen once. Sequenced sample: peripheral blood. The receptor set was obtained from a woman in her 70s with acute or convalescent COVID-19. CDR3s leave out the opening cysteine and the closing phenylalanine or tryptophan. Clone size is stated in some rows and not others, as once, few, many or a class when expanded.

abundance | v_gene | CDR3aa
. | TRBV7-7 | ASSLDRAAGNTIY
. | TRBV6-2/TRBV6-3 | ASSDRRGHPYEQY
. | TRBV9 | ASSVATSGGGYNEQF
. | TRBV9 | ASSVGTSGTDTQY
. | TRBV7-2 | ASSLSLGGTDYGYT
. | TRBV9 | AQNAAANQPQH
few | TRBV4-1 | ASSQAHYGDEQY
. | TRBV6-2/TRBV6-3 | ASSYGQSTGELF
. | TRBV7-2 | ASSLITGGYEQY
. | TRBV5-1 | ASSLGAGAQETQY
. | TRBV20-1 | SALQARELF
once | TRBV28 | ASSYGDRGGNYGYT
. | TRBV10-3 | AISEEGEAF
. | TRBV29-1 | SVVELNTEAF
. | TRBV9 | APRGPRGVGHNEQF
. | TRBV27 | ASSRSTGKFVYGYT
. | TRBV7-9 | ASSLGGLGSEAF
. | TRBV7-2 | ASSSPDRAGNTIY
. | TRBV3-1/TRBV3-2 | ASSPHPTGELF
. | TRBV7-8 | ASSLGEIAEQF
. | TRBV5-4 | ASSLGGQGLADTQY
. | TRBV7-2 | ASSFAAGGTGIQETQY
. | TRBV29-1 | SVGTGERYGYT
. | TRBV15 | ATSRPGGYEQY
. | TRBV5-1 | ASSLGGPRSNTGELF
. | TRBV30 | AYLRSSYNSPLH
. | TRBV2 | ASVASGGYEQY
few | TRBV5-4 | ASSLVMGGTEAF
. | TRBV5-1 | ASSLDGTDGYT
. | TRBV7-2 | ASSRGLTPANYGYT
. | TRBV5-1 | ASSGGRSHEQF
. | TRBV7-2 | ASSLRGPSGRKDYEQY
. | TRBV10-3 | AISGRGRDTEAF
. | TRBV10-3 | ASEAGQGPDTQY
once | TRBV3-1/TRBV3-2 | ASSQPLTGGNEQF
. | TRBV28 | ASRRQNTEAF
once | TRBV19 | ASRNTATNEKLF
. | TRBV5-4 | ASSLPSWDRREQY
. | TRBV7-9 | ASSFGLAKNTGELF
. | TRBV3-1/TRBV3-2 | ASSQAPNSPLH
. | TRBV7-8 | ASSLVVRDQPQH
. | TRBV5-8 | ASYNWGRVYEQY
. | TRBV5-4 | ASSSRPSGSPYEQY
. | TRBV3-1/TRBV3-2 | ASSRQGAPGADTQY
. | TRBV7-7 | ASSPDRATDTQY
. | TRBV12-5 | ASGLDKGTGGNTIY
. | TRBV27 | ASSSGAGGRYNEQF
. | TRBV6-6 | ASSYSMGPDQPQH
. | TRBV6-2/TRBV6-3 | ASSYSTSGNTGELF
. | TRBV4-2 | ASSQGLGYEQY
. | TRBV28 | ASSFGGASRYNEQF
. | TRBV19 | ASTPGTGVVYEQY
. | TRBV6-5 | ASSPSRTSYNEQF
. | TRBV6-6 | ASSYGTGVDEQY
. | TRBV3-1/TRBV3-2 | ASSQGQGGTDTQY
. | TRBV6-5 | ASSYLGAEAF
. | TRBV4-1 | ASSQIRDSNSPLH
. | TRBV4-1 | ASTLQGLATNEKLF
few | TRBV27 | ASSRQTGGGYEQY
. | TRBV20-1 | SASLLANSYEQY